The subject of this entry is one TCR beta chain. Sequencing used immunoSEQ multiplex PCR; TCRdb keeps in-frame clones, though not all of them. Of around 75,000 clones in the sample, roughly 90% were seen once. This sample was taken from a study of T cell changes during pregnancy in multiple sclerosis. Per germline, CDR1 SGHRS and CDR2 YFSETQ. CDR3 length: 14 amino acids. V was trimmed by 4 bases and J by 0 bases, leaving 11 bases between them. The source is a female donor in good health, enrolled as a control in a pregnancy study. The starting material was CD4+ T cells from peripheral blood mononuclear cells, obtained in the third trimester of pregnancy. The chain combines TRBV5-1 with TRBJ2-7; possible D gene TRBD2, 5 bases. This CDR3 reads CASSPMGSSYEQYF. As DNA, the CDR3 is TGCGCCAGCAGCCCAATGGGGAGCTCCTACGAGCAGTACTTC.